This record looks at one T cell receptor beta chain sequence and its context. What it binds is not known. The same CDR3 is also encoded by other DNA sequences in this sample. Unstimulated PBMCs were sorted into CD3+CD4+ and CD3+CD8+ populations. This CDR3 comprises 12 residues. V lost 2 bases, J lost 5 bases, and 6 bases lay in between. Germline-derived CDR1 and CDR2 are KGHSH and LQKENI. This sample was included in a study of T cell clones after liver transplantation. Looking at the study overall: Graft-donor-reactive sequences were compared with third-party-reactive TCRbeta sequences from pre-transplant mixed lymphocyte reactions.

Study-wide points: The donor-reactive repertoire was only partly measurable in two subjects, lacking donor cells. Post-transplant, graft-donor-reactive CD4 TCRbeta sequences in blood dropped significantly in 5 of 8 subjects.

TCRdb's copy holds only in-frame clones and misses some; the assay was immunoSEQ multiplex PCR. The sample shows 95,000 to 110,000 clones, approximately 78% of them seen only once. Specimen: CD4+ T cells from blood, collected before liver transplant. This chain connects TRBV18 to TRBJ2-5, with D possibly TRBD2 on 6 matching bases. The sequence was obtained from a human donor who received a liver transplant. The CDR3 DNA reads TGTGCCAGCTCACCAGGGAGGGAGACCCAGTACTTC. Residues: CASSPGRETQYF.